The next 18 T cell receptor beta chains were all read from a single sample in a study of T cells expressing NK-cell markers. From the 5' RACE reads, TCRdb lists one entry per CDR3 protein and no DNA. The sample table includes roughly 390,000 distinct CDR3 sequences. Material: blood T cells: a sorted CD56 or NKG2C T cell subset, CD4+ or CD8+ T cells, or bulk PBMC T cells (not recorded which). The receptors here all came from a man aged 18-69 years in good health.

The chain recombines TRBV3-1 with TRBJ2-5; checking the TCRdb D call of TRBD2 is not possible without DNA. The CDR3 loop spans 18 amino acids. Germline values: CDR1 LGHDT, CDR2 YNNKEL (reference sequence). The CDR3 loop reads CASSQEQGLAGEQETQYF.

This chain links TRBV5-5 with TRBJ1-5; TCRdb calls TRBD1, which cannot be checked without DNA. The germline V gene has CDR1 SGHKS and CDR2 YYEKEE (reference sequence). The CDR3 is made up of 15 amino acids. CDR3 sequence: CASSATGDSKQPQHF.

The CDR3 loop reads CASSQDLVSPDTQYF. The chain is built from TRBV3-1 and TRBJ2-3. Germline V gene sequence: CDR1 LGHDT, CDR2 YNNKEL (reference sequence). The CDR3 contains 15 residues.

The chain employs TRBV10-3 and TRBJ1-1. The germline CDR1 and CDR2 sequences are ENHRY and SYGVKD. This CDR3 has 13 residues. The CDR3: CAIRDSPITEAFF.

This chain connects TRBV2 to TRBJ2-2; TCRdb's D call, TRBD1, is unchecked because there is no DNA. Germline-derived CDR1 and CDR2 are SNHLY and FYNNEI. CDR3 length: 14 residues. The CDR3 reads CASSAGLPAGELFF.

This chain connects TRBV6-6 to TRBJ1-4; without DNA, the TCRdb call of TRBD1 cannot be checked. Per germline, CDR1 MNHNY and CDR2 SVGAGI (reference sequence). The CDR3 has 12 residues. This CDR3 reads CASSNRQGGLFF.

The CDR3 reads CASSPATGTTNEKLFF. V is TRBV18 and J is TRBJ1-4; TCRdb picks TRBD1, but there is no DNA to check that call. This CDR3 has 16 residues. Germline V gene sequence: CDR1 KGHSH, CDR2 LQKENI.

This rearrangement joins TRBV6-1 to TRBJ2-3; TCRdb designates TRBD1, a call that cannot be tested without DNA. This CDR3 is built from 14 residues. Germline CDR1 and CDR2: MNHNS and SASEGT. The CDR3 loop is CASNLRGGTDTQYF.

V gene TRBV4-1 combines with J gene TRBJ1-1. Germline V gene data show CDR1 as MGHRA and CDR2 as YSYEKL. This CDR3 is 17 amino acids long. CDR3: CASSLQVFGVMNTEAFF.

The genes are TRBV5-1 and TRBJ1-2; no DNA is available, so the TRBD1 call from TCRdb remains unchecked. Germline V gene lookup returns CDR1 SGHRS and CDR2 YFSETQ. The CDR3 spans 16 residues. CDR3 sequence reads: CASSLRTGGANYGYTF.

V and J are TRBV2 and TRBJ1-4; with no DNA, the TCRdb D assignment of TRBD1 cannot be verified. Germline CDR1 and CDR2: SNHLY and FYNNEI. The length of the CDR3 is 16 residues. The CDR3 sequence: CASRGQAIATNEKLFF.

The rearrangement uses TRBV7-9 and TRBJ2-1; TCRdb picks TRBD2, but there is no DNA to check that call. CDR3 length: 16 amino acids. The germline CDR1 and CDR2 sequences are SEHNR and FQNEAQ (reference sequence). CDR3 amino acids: CASSLAAGLAHNEQFF.

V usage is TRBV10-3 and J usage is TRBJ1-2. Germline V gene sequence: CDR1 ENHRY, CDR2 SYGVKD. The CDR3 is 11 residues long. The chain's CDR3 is CAISQDGGYTF.

The CDR3 loop is CASSEVATIRGTDTQYF. The chain has TRBV6-1 and TRBJ2-3; checking the TCRdb D call of TRBD2 is not possible without DNA. Germline V gives CDR1 MNHNS, CDR2 SASEGT. This CDR3 has 17 amino acids.

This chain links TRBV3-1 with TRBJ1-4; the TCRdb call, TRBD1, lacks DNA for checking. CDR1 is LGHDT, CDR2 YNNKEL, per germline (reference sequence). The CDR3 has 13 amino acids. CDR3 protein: CASSRGGGRKLFF.

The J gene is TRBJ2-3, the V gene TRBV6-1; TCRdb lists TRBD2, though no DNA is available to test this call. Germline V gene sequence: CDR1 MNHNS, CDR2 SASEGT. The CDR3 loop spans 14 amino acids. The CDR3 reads CATRAGGPEDTQYF.

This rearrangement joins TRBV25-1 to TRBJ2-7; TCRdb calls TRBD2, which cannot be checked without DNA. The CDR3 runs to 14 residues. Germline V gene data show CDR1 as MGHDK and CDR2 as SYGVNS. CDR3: CASSGPLGRYEQYF.

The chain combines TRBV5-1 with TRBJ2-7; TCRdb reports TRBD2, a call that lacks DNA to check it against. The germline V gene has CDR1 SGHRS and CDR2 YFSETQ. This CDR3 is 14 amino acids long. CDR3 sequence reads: CASSESGSYYEQYF.